This T cell receptor beta chain was captured by sequencing in a study of blood T cell repertoires in COVID-19. The junction had 14 bases not matched to a gene; V was cut back by 3 bases and J by 0 bases. The CDR3 covers 21 residues. From germline, CDR1 is KGHDR and CDR2 SFDVKD. Data came from immunoSEQ multiplex PCR; TCRdb stores just in-frame clones and leaves some out. The table shows some 290,000 clones, with 85% to 90% occurring only once. Sequences were obtained from peripheral blood. This receptor was taken from a young man with active or convalescent COVID-19. This chain joins TRBV24-1 and TRBJ2-1; the match to TRBD2 covers 12 bases. The CDR3 here is CATSDLSTSGGHPSSYNEQFF. Written as DNA, the CDR3 is TGTGCCACCAGTGATCTGTCGACTAGCGGGGGTCATCCTAGCTCCTACAATGAGCAGTTCTTC.